A single sample is the source of the 13 T cell receptor beta chains below, sequenced in a study of radiation and T cells in renal cell carcinoma (dated by TCRdb to about 2020). The receptor library was made with the immunoSEQ multiplex PCR assay. Drawn from immuneACCESS, this table holds only the in-frame rearrangements with V and J called that TCRdb kept. Clones are partly lost; checked studies trace under half to an unresolved V gene and leave the rest unexplained. The sample data list 14,000 or so clones, and approximately 50% of these were observed just once. The top ten clonotypes cover about an eighth of the sample. The time point label, read with the paper, signifies: tumor resected at nephrectomy. Per the publication, the treatment or condition label means: treatment-naive control, cytoreductive nephrectomy. The sequencing used tumor tissue, collected from a patient whose treatment was nephrectomy without radiotherapy. These TCRs come from a man aged 45 to 65 with renal cell carcinoma.

This chain connects TRBV6-5 to TRBJ2-1; D unresolved. The CDR3 is made up of 11 amino acids. Between the trimmed V and J ends, which lost 5 bases and 7 bases, there was a span of 6 bases. Germline V gene lookup returns CDR1 MNHEY and CDR2 SVGAGI. The CDR3 DNA reads TGTGCCAGCAGTATAGCTAATGAGCAGTTCTTC. It codes for CASSIANEQFF.

The V and J genes are TRBV15 and TRBJ1-1, with 11 positions matching TRBD1. V shed 0 bases and J 5 bases; nucleotides not matched to a gene: 8. Germline values: CDR1 LNHNV, CDR2 YYDKDF (reference sequence). The CDR3 is 17 residues long. CDR3 amino acids: CATSREGTGGKRTEAFF. In DNA, the CDR3 is TGTGCCACCAGCAGAGAGGGGACAGGGGGAAAGAGGACTGAAGCTTTCTTT.

The gene calls are TRBV5-1 and TRBJ1-3; D is ambiguous. Trimming took off 5 bases at V and 0 bases at J, with 6 bases between the two ends. Germline assignment: CDR1 SGHRS and CDR2 YFSETQ. The CDR3 totals 13 residues. The DNA for the CDR3 is TGCGCCAGCAGGGAAGGCTCTGGAAACACCATATATTTT. Its translation is CASREGSGNTIYF. The entire variable domain, with the rest obtained from reference TRBV5-1 and TRBJ1-3, is as follows: KAGVTQTPRYLIKTRGQQVTLSCSPISGHRSVSWYQQTPGQGLQFLFEYFSETQRNKGNFPGRFSGRQFSNSRSEMNVSTLELGDSALYLCASREGSGNTIYFGEGSWLTVV.

The rearrangement joins TRBV15 to TRBJ1-5; a weak D match, TRBD1 (6 bases). Germline lookup yields CDR1 LNHNV and CDR2 YYDKDF (reference sequence). Trimming left V 3 bases short and J 9 bases short, with 9 bases between. The CDR3 loop spans 12 amino acids. The CDR3 protein is CATSRRGLPQHF. CDR3 DNA sequence: TGTGCCACCAGCAGGAGGGGGTTGCCCCAGCATTTT.

The CDR3 DNA reads TGTGCCAGCAGCCAGAGGTTATCCAACGTCCTGACTTTC. Translated, it gives CASSQRLSNVLTF. This rearrangement joins TRBV14 to TRBJ2-6; D is unclear. CDR1 and CDR2 (germline): SGHDN, FVKESK. Trimming removed 3 bases at V and 8 bases at J, with 8 bases between. The CDR3 is 13 amino acids.

V gene TRBV5-1 combines with J gene TRBJ2-7, with 10 bases lining up with TRBD1. V was pared by 6 bases and J by 2 bases, with 8 bases of the junction left unmatched. Germline CDR1 reads SGHRS; CDR2 reads YFSETQ. The CDR3 sequence is 15 residues long. The chain's CDR3 is CASTPGTGATYEQYF. The CDR3 nucleotides are TGCGCCAGCACCCCAGGGACAGGGGCAACCTACGAGCAGTACTTC.

This clone was picked up a small number of times. The chain combines TRBV7-9 with TRBJ2-1; D unclear. CDR1 and CDR2 from the germline V gene are SEHNR and FQNEAQ (reference sequence). The CDR3 consists of 13 residues. The germline V and J ends were trimmed by 8 bases and 0 bases, with 8 bases remaining between them. The CDR3 is CASGRSSYNEQFF. The CDR3 DNA follows: TGTGCCAGCGGTAGGAGCTCCTACAATGAGCAGTTCTTC. The complete variable domain, with remaining parts taken from reference TRBV7-9 and TRBJ2-1, reads DTGVSQNPRHKITKRGQNVTFRCDPISEHNRLYWYRQTLGQGPEFLTYFQNEAQLEKSRLLSDRFSAERPKGSFSTLEIQRTEQGDSAMYLCASGRSSYNEQFFGPGTRLTVL.

The V call is TRBV30, the J call TRBJ1-4; D gene ambiguous. The CDR3 length is 16 residues. Germline CDR1 and CDR2: GTSNPN and SVGIG (reference sequence). V lost 1 base to trimming and J lost 4 bases, with 16 bases between them. This CDR3 is CAWSDWGNSLNEKLFF. The CDR3 DNA sequence: TGTGCCTGGAGTGATTGGGGAAACAGTCTTAATGAAAAACTGTTTTTT.

In this sample, this clone turned up once. CDR3 protein: CASSRLGRTGELFF. In DNA, the CDR3 is TGTGCCAGCAGCCGTCTGGGAAGGACCGGGGAGCTGTTTTTT. The V call is TRBV27, the J call TRBJ2-2; D is unclear. V dropped 6 bases and J dropped 5 bases, with 13 bases sitting between them. The germline CDR1 and CDR2 sequences are MNHEY and SMNVEV (reference sequence). This CDR3 is 14 amino acids long.

This chain connects TRBV29-1 to TRBJ2-1; D gene uncertain. The germline V gene has CDR1 SQVTM and CDR2 ANQGSEA. The V and J ends lost 3 bases and 8 bases respectively, with 14 bases between them. This CDR3 comprises 13 residues. The CDR3 loop is CSVDSPVYHEQFF. CDR3 nucleotide sequence: TGCAGCGTTGACTCGCCGGTTTACCATGAGCAGTTCTTC.

The chain couples TRBV14 to TRBJ1-4; D is undetermined. CDR1 and CDR2 from the germline V gene are SGHDN and FVKESK. The germline V and J ends were trimmed by 1 base and 4 bases, with 10 bases remaining between them. The CDR3 contains 15 residues. The CDR3 spells CASSQGERLNEKLFF. CDR3 sequence (DNA): TGTGCCAGCAGCCAAGGGGAACGGCTTAATGAAAAACTGTTTTTT. Based on the CDR3 plus reference TRBV14 and TRBJ1-4, the full variable domain is EAGVTQFPSHSVIEKGQTVTLRCDPISGHDNLYWYRRVMGKEIKFLLHFVKESKQDESGMPNNRFLAERTGGTYSTLKVQPAELEDSGVYFCASSQGERLNEKLFFGSGTQLSVL.

The V call is TRBV6-4, the J call TRBJ2-6; D remains unclear. Per the germline V gene, CDR1 is MRHNA and CDR2 is SNTAGT. The CDR3 is 17 amino acids. The V end lost 0 bases, the J end lost 0 bases, and 9 bases lay between the germline ends. The CDR3 DNA sequence: TGTGCCAGCAGTGACTCGAACAGCATCTCTGGGGCCAACGTCCTGACTTTC. This sequence encodes CASSDSNSISGANVLTF.

The genes are TRBV11-3 and TRBJ1-1; a weak D match, TRBD1 (6 bases). Per germline, CDR1 SGHNT and CDR2 YENEEA. CDR3 size: 15 residues. Trimming took off 2 bases at V and 0 bases at J, with 10 bases between the two ends. The CDR3 is CASSLKGDVNTEAFF. The CDR3, as DNA: TGTGCCAGCAGCTTAAAGGGGGATGTGAACACTGAAGCTTTCTTT.